A selection of T cell receptor beta chains follows, all from one sample in a study of blood T cell repertoires in COVID-19. Profiled with immunoSEQ multiplex PCR; TCRdb holds only in-frame clones, not every one. The data contain a few hundred thousand clones, roughly 90% of them singletons. Material for sequencing was PBMCs or T cells enriched from blood (not recorded which). Receptor source: a woman between 40 and 50 years old who had recovered from COVID-19. The CDR3 runs from the conserved cysteine through the conserved F or W. The D gene is left open where the match is weak. The size field is filled for only some rows; it gives once, few, many or a size class.

>TRBJ1-5|-|TRBV29-1|TRBD1|13
TGCAGCGTCCAGGACAGGGAGAATCAGCCCCAGCATTTT
CSVQDRENQPQHF
>TRBJ2-7|-|TRBV19|TRBD1|16
TGTGCCAGTAGTATACCTTTCGGGCAGGGGGTCCACGAGCAGTACTTC
CASSIPFGQGVHEQYF
>TRBJ1-2|-|TRBV5-1|TRBD1|14
TGCGCCAGCAGAAACGGACAGGTCGACTATGGCTACACCTTC
CASRNGQVDYGYTF
>TRBJ1-2|-|TRBV7-9|-|14
TGTGCCAGCAGCCTACCTCTGGCAGGGGACGGCTACACCTTC
CASSLPLAGDGYTF
>TRBJ1-5|-|TRBV19|-|12
TGTGCCAGTAGTATAGAGGCTCAGCCCCAGCATTTT
CASSIEAQPQHF
>TRBJ1-2|-|TRBV6-2/TRBV6-3|-|14
TGTGCCAGCAGTTACTCTGGGGGCGCGGATGGCTACACCTTC
CASSYSGGADGYTF
>TRBJ1-2|once|TRBV5-1|-|15
TGCGCCAGCAGCCCCGGCGGGAATAATAACTATGGCTACACCTTC
CASSPGGNNNYGYTF
>TRBJ2-1|-|TRBV9|-|16
TGTGCCAGCAGCCCCCCATCTGACAGGTCCTACAATGAGCAGTTCTTC
CASSPPSDRSYNEQFF
>TRBJ2-7|-|TRBV21-1|-|16
TGTGCCAGCAGCACCTGGACCCCAGGGAATTCCTACGAGCAGTACTTC
CASSTWTPGNSYEQYF
>TRBJ2-3|once|TRBV5-6|-|15
TGTGCCAGCAGCTTAATCCGTCCGGGGACAGATACGCAGTATTTT
CASSLIRPGTDTQYF
>TRBJ2-2|-|TRBV28|-|15
TGTGCCAGCAGTTTACCAACTAGTGTCCCCGGGGAGCTGTTTTTT
CASSLPTSVPGELFF
>TRBJ1-4|-|TRBV6-2/TRBV6-3|-|15
TGTGCCAGCAGCCCCGGGGGGGCTACTAATGAAAAACTGTTTTTT
CASSPGGATNEKLFF
>TRBJ2-5|-|TRBV19|TRBD1|15
TGTGCCAGTAGTGAGGGACAGGGGGCACGAGAGACCCAGTACTTC
CASSEGQGARETQYF
>TRBJ2-1|-|TRBV13|TRBD1|15
TGTGCCAGCAGCCAAACAGGGGGACACTGGGCTGAGCAGTTCTTC
CASSQTGGHWAEQFF
>TRBJ1-1|-|TRBV5-1|-|14
TGCGCCAGCAGCTTGGACTCTAGTCGAACTGAAGCTTTCTTT
CASSLDSSRTEAFF
>TRBJ1-2|-|TRBV5-1|TRBD1|15
TGCGCCAGCAGCGCGGGACAGGGGAGATTGAATGGCTACACCTTC
CASSAGQGRLNGYTF
>TRBJ2-3|-|TRBV6-5|-|15
TGTGCCAGCAATGTCAATCCCCACAGGGATGATACGCAGTATTTT
CASNVNPHRDDTQYF
>TRBJ1-1|-|TRBV18|TRBD1|15
TGTGCCAGCTCACCACTAGACAGGGGAGGCACTGAAGCTTTCTTT
CASSPLDRGGTEAFF
>TRBJ1-6|-|TRBV7-9|-|15
TGTGCCAGCAGCTTAGGACAGAGTCTCAATTCACCCCTCCACTTT
CASSLGQSLNSPLHF
>TRBJ2-3|-|TRBV12-5|-|15
TGTGCTAGTGGTTTCCCAGGGGCCACTAGTGATACGCAGTATTTT
CASGFPGATSDTQYF
>TRBJ1-2|-|TRBV18|-|15
TGTGCCAGCTCACCAGCGGGGGCAGCTAACTATGGCTACACCTTC
CASSPAGAANYGYTF
>TRBJ1-2|-|TRBV15|-|13
TGTGCCACCAGCAGAGTGGGGGGCTATGGCTACACCTTC
CATSRVGGYGYTF
>TRBJ1-5|-|TRBV18|TRBD1|16
TGTGCCAGCTCACCACCTATCGGACAGGTTGGTCAGCCCCAGCATTTT
CASSPPIGQVGQPQHF
>TRBJ1-5|-|TRBV7-8|TRBD1|16
TGTGCCAGCAGCTTCGGGACAGGGGATAGCAATCAGCCCCAGCATTTT
CASSFGTGDSNQPQHF
>TRBJ2-2|-|TRBV29-1|-|15
TGCAGCGTTGAAGGGAGCGAACCGAACACCGGGGAGCTGTTTTTT
CSVEGSEPNTGELFF